A single sample gave rise to the 27 T cell receptor beta chains below, sequenced in a study of response to subunit inactivated influenza vaccine. MiXCR was run by TCRdb on the RT-PCR reads, yielding one entry per CDR3 protein. The sample has more than 700,000 distinct CDR3 sequences; around 21% are singletons. This material consisted of PBMCs from blood, taken roughly 5 days after vaccination. These receptors came from a man between 50 and 59 years old who received an inactivated influenza vaccine.

V and J are TRBV6-1 and TRBJ2-7, with a possible D match to TRBD1 (5 bases). This CDR3 contains 15 residues. Germline V gene data show CDR1 as MNHNS and CDR2 as SASEGT. The V end was cut by 5 bases, the J end by 3 bases, with 17 bases between. The DNA of the CDR3 is TGTGCCAGCAGTACGACAGCTATGGACCTCTACGAGCAGTACTTC. It yields the protein CASSTTAMDLYEQYF.

The chain combines TRBV2 with TRBJ1-3; the D is unclear. Trimming left V 10 bases short and J 2 bases short, with 6 bases between. Per the germline V gene, CDR1 is SNHLY and CDR2 is FYNNEI. CDR3 length: 11 residues. CDR3 in amino acids: CATGPGNTIYF. CDR3 bases: TGTGCCACCGGACCTGGAAACACCATATATTTT.

J is TRBJ2-7 and V is TRBV14; D may correspond to TRBD1 or TRBD2 (5 bases each). Germline V CDR1 and CDR2: SGHDN, FVKESK. This CDR3 has 15 amino acids. V was pared by 2 bases and J by 1 base, with 12 bases between. This CDR3 reads CASSQYPGLSYEQYF. CDR3 in DNA: TGTGCCAGCAGCCAATACCCGGGGCTATCCTACGAGCAGTACTTC. The full variable domain, completed using reference TRBV14 and TRBJ2-7, is EAGVTQFPSHSVIEKGQTVTLRCDPISGHDNLYWYRRVMGKEIKFLLHFVKESKQDESGMPNNRFLAERTGGTYSTLKVQPAELEDSGVYFCASSQYPGLSYEQYFGPGTRLTVT.

This clonotype has a handful of counts. The chain is built from TRBV20-1 and TRBJ1-1, with unresolved D. This CDR3 region has 14 residues. V lost 2 bases, J lost 1 base, and 11 bases lay in between. Germline CDR1 is DFQATT and CDR2 is SNEGSKA (reference sequence). CDR3 nucleotides: TGCAGTGCTAGACTCGGACCGCGGAACACTGAAGCTTTCTTT. This sequence encodes CSARLGPRNTEAFF.

This clonotype was picked up a small number of times. CDR3 loop: CSVGQGRDTQYF. The CDR3 coding sequence is TGCAGCGTTGGACAGGGGCGTGATACGCAGTATTTT. The chain employs TRBV29-1 and TRBJ2-3; TRBD1 agrees at 8 bases. Germline assignment: CDR1 SQVTM and CDR2 ANQGSEA. V lost 4 bases to trimming and J lost 6 bases; unmatched junction nucleotides: 3. This CDR3 has 12 residues.

This clonotype has a handful of counts. This chain connects TRBV20-1 to TRBJ2-7; TRBD1 matches at 8 bases. Germline V gene lookup returns CDR1 DFQATT and CDR2 SNEGSKA (reference sequence). This CDR3 is built from 12 residues. CDR3 residues: CRFTGGQNEQYF. The CDR3 DNA reads TGCAGGTTCACAGGGGGACAGAACGAGCAGTACTTC.

This clonotype was seen a handful of times. The chain couples TRBV20-1 to TRBJ2-3; either TRBD1 or TRBD2 may fit D (6 bases each). There are 15 residues in the CDR3. V lost 2 bases, J lost 3 bases, and 15 bases lay in between. Germline lookup yields CDR1 DFQATT and CDR2 SNEGSKA (reference sequence). The DNA of the CDR3 is TGCAGTGCTAGAACCCTAGGGGGGTTGACAGATACGCAGTATTTT. Translated: CSARTLGGLTDTQYF.

V gene TRBV11-1 combines with J gene TRBJ2-3; TRBD2 matches 11 bases. The length of the CDR3 is 16 residues. Looked up from germline, CDR1 is SGHAT and CDR2 is FQDESV (reference sequence). With V trimmed by 5 bases and J by 0 bases, 4 bases remained unmatched. CDR3 in amino acids: CASSARTSGSTDTQYF. In nucleotides, the CDR3 is TGTGCCAGCAGCGCCCGGACTAGCGGGAGCACAGATACGCAGTATTTT.

This clonotype appeared a few times. The chain recombines TRBV20-1 with TRBJ2-6; D uncertain. CDR1 is DFQATT, CDR2 SNEGSKA, per germline (reference sequence). The CDR3 consists of 13 residues. The CDR3 nucleotides are TGCACCCCCTGGCAAGCCGGGGCCAACGTCCTGACTTTC. As protein: CTPWQAGANVLTF.

This clonotype was counted a single time. The rearrangement joins TRBV5-1 to TRBJ2-5; no firm D call. This CDR3 comprises 14 residues. Germline CDR1 reads SGHRS; CDR2 reads YFSETQ. Trimming cost V 0 bases and J 5 bases, with 11 bases left between them. In DNA form, the CDR3 reads TGCGCCAGCAGCTTGGCCACTGGGTACGAGACCCAGTACTTC. It specifies CASSLATGYETQYF. The full variable domain, rest sourced from reference TRBV5-1 and TRBJ2-5, is KAGVTQTPRYLIKTRGQQVTLSCSPISGHRSVSWYQQTPGQGLQFLFEYFSETQRNKGNFPGRFSGRQFSNSRSEMNVSTLELGDSALYLCASSLATGYETQYFGPGTRLLVL.

The chain joins TRBV20-1 to TRBJ1-1, with D unresolved. Germline V gene sequence: CDR1 DFQATT, CDR2 SNEGSKA (reference sequence). Trimming took off 4 bases at V and 1 base at J, with 13 bases between the two ends. CDR3 length equals 14 residues. The CDR3 loop is CSAIKKAPNTEAFF. The CDR3 DNA is TGCAGTGCTATAAAAAAAGCCCCGAACACTGAAGCTTTCTTT.

The genes are TRBV11-1 and TRBJ2-1, with 13 bases that match TRBD2. The CDR3 covers 18 residues. V dropped 2 bases and J dropped 5; count of bases not matched to a gene: 9. Germline V lookup: CDR1 SGHAT, CDR2 FQDESV (reference sequence). The CDR3 region has the DNA TGTGCCAGCAGCTTACGGACTAGCGGGAGCTTTTTCGACAATGAGCAGTTCTTC. Translation gives CASSLRTSGSFFDNEQFF. Combining the CDR3 with reference TRBV11-1 and TRBJ2-1 gives the whole variable domain EAEVAQSPRYKITEKSQAVAFWCDPISGHATLYWYRQILGQGPELLVQFQDESVVDDSQLPKDRFSAERLKGVDSTLKIQPAELGDSAMYLCASSLRTSGSFFDNEQFFGPGTRLTVL.

The chain has TRBV15 and TRBJ1-5, with TRBD1 as a possible D gene (6 bases). The V gene's germline CDR1 is LNHNV and CDR2 YYDKDF (reference sequence). The V end was cut by 0 bases, the J end by 7 bases, with 13 bases between. This CDR3 is 15 amino acids long. In DNA, the CDR3 is TGTGCCACCAGCAGAGATCAAGGGGGATACCAGCCCCAGCATTTT. Translating gives CATSRDQGGYQPQHF.

In nucleotides, the CDR3 is TGTGCCAGCAGCCCCACCCGAGGGGGAGAGACCCAGTACTTC. Residues: CASSPTRGGETQYF. The chain employs TRBV6-1 and TRBJ2-5; D is possibly TRBD1 (6 bases). Germline V gene data show CDR1 as MNHNS and CDR2 as SASEGT. Trimming removed 6 bases from V and 4 bases from J, with 15 bases in between. The CDR3 runs to 14 residues.

The rearrangement uses TRBV20-1 and TRBJ2-7; 7 nucleotides align to TRBD2. The CDR3 covers 13 residues. The ends lost 2 bases at V and 2 bases at J; junction bases unmatched: 3. CDR1 DFQATT and CDR2 SNEGSKA come from the germline V gene (reference sequence). The CDR3 DNA is TGCAGTGCTAGACGGCGGGAGCCCTACGAGCAGTACTTC. It yields the protein CSARRREPYEQYF.

V usage is TRBV11-2 and J usage is TRBJ2-3; 8 bases are a match to TRBD1. CDR1 and CDR2 (germline): SGHAT, FQNNGV. The CDR3 contains 15 residues. With V trimmed by 5 bases and J by 6 bases, 10 bases remained unmatched. This chain's CDR3 is CASSPGQGRSDTQYF. The DNA for the CDR3 is TGTGCCAGCAGCCCCGGACAGGGCCGCAGTGATACGCAGTATTTT.

The chain uses TRBV9 and TRBJ2-6; no reliable D call. Germline V lookup: CDR1 SGDLS, CDR2 YYNGEE. The CDR3 sequence is 16 residues long. The V and J ends lost 3 bases and 0 bases respectively, with 10 bases between them. In DNA form, the CDR3 reads TGTGCCAGCAGCGCGAGACGTTCCTCTGGGGCCAACGTCCTGACTTTC. As protein: CASSARRSSGANVLTF.

This clonotype appeared a few times. This chain uses TRBV6-2 or TRBV6-3 with TRBJ2-7, with D possibly being TRBD1 (5 bases). Trimming removed 8 bases from V and 3 bases from J, with 20 bases in between. Per germline, CDR1 MNHEY and CDR2 SVGEGT. This CDR3 comprises 15 residues. CDR3 coding DNA: TGTGCCAGCTCCCAGGTGAGAGGACAAAGCTACGAGCAGTACTTC. Its translation: CASSQVRGQSYEQYF.

The gene calls are TRBV28 and TRBJ2-7; 10 positions agree with TRBD2. Germline V lookup: CDR1 MDHEN, CDR2 SYDVKM. This CDR3 comprises 15 residues. With V trimmed by 3 bases and J by 5 bases, 7 bases remained unmatched. The CDR3 reads CASSLGSGRAHEQYF. CDR3 DNA sequence: TGTGCCAGCAGTTTGGGGAGCGGGAGGGCCCACGAGCAGTACTTC.

The rearrangement joins TRBV7-2 to TRBJ1-5; D is unclear. The CDR3 contains 16 residues. The germline CDR1 and CDR2 sequences are SGHTA and FQGNSA. V lost 2 bases and J lost 0, with 11 bases in between. The DNA for the CDR3 is TGTGCCAGCAGCTTAAGAAACAGCAATAGCAATCAGCCCCAGCATTTT. Translating it yields CASSLRNSNSNQPQHF.

The chain couples TRBV7-9 to TRBJ2-7; a weak D match, TRBD2 (6 bases). Germline lookup yields CDR1 SEHNR and CDR2 FQNEAQ (reference sequence). V was shortened by 0 bases and J by 5 bases, with 11 bases between the two germline ends. The CDR3 consists of 14 residues. CDR3 amino acids: CASSLANAGHEQYF. CDR3 DNA sequence: TGTGCCAGCAGCTTAGCTAACGCGGGGCACGAGCAGTACTTC.

The rearrangement links TRBV4-3 to TRBJ2-5, with TRBD2 identical over 13 bases. The ends lost 0 bases at V and 4 bases at J; junction bases unmatched: 2. Per the germline V gene, CDR1 is LGHNA and CDR2 is YSLEER. The CDR3 is 16 residues long. The CDR3: CASSQERTSGGETQYF. The CDR3 DNA reads as TGCGCCAGCAGCCAAGAACGGACTAGCGGGGGAGAGACCCAGTACTTC.

A few counts support this clonotype. CDR3 in amino acids: CASSFHQATYEQYF. In nucleotides, the CDR3 is TGTGCCAGCAGTTTCCACCAGGCGACCTACGAGCAGTACTTC. This chain uses TRBV6-5 with TRBJ2-7; D is uncertain. The CDR3 runs 14 residues. Trimming shortened V by 4 bases and J by 2 bases, and 12 bases separated the two germline ends. The germline V gene encodes CDR1 MNHEY and CDR2 SVGAGI.

V gene TRBV5-5 combines with J gene TRBJ2-7; D is perhaps TRBD1 (6 bases). Trimming took off 5 bases at V and 6 bases at J, with 21 bases between the two ends. The CDR3 is 15 amino acids. Germline V gene sequence: CDR1 SGHKS, CDR2 YYEKEE (reference sequence). The CDR3 sequence: CASSLPYREVGEQYF. The CDR3 bases are TGTGCCAGCAGTTTACCATACAGGGAAGTCGGCGAGCAGTACTTC.

There are a few counts of this clonotype. Mismatch with germline at one junction end may stem from a read error. The rearrangement uses TRBV7-9 and TRBJ2-3; 9 bases align to TRBD1. The CDR3 length is 12 residues. Germline CDR1 reads SEHNR; CDR2 reads FQNEAQ (reference sequence). CDR3 bases: TGTGCCAGCAGCCCCATCGGGACAGGGTTGAATTTT. Its translation: CASSPIGTGLNF.

The chain carries TRBV4-1 and TRBJ1-1, with 7 bases aligning to TRBD1. Trimming removed 0 bases from V and 7 bases from J; junction bases left unmatched: 8. There are 15 residues in the CDR3. Per germline, CDR1 MGHRA and CDR2 YSYEKL. The CDR3 DNA reads as TGCGCCAGCAGCCAAGATCGCGCAGGGGGGGATGAAGCTTTCTTT. Its protein product is CASSQDRAGGDEAFF.

The V gene is TRBV11-1, the J gene TRBJ1-6; D unresolved. In germline, CDR1 is SGHAT, CDR2 FQDESV (reference sequence). V gave up 1 base and J gave up 10 bases, with 23 bases separating them. The CDR3 is made up of 18 amino acids. The CDR3 bases are TGTGCCAGCAGCTTAGTGAGACCGAAGATCCGAGAGAGGTCACCCCTCCACTTT. Translated, it gives CASSLVRPKIRERSPLHF.